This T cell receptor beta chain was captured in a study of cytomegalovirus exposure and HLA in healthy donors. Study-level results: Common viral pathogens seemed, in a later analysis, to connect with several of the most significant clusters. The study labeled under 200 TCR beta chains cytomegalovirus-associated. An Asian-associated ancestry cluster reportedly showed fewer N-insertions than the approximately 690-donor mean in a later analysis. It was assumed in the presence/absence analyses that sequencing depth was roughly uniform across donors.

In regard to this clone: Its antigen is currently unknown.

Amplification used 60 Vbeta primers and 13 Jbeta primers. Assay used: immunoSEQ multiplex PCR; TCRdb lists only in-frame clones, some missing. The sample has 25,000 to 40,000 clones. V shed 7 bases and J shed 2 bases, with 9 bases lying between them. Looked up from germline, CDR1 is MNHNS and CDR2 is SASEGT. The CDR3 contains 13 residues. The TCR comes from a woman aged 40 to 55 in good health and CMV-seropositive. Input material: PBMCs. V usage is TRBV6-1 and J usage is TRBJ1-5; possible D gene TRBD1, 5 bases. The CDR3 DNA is TGTGCCAGCATGACGGGGGGCAATCAGCCCCAGCATTTT. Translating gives CASMTGGNQPQHF.